The 4 T cell receptor beta chains below all came from one sample that was sequenced in a study of blood T cell repertoires in COVID-19. Some clones are missing from TCRdb's copy, which holds only in-frame ones; the method was immunoSEQ multiplex PCR. The sample lists some 100,000 clones, about four fifths occurring once. The sample taken for sequencing was peripheral blood. These receptor sequences come from a human donor in a cohort sampled during active COVID-19.

The V gene is TRBV7-3, the J gene TRBJ2-7; the match to TRBD1 covers 12 bases. The CDR3 sequence is 14 residues long. The germline V gene encodes CDR1 SGHTA and CDR2 FQGTGA. J was trimmed by 4 bases and V by 5 bases; bases with no gene match: 3. CDR3 in amino acids: CASSPGQGAYEQYF. DNA for the CDR3: TGTGCCAGCAGCCCGGGACAGGGGGCGTACGAGCAGTACTTC.

The CDR3 bases are TGTGCCAGCAGCCTTCACACAGGGGCCCCTGGGGCCAACGTCCTGACTTTC. Translation gives CASSLHTGAPGANVLTF. The rearrangement uses TRBV4-2 and TRBJ2-6, with TRBD1 identical over 7 bases. Germline V lookup: CDR1 LGHNA, CDR2 YNFKEQ. V dropped 4 bases and J dropped 2; count of bases not matched to a gene: 8. The CDR3 has 17 amino acids.

This chain connects TRBV29-1 to TRBJ2-7; tentative D call: TRBD1 (5 bases). The V end lost 0 bases, the J end lost 6 bases, and 18 bases lay between the germline ends. Germline CDR1 is SQVTM and CDR2 is ANQGSEA. This CDR3 is built from 15 residues. The CDR3 loop is CSVEELPTVDGEQYF. The CDR3, as DNA: TGCAGCGTTGAAGAACTCCCGACAGTTGACGGCGAGCAGTACTTC.

The V call is TRBV2, the J call TRBJ2-3; the match to TRBD1 covers 7 bases. With V trimmed by 3 bases and J by 2 bases, 5 bases remained unmatched. This CDR3 has 15 residues. CDR1 and CDR2 (germline): SNHLY, FYNNEI. The CDR3 reads CASSDPGTDTDTQYF. The CDR3 coding sequence is TGTGCCAGCAGTGACCCCGGGACAGACACAGATACGCAGTATTTT.